Each of the 21 T cell receptor beta chains below was sequenced from the same sample in a study of cytomegalovirus exposure and HLA in healthy donors. The PCR used 60 Vbeta and 13 Jbeta primers. Method: immunoSEQ multiplex PCR; TCRdb's copy keeps in-frame clones and lacks some. There are some 130,000 clones in the sample; more than 65% occur only once, and roughly 4.2% lies in the top ten. Sequenced material: PBMCs. The receptors shown here come from a male donor in good health and CMV-seropositive.

CDR3 sequence: CASSPEGAGRQPQHF. The CDR3 bases are TGTGCCAGCAGCCCGGAGGGGGCCGGGCGGCAGCCCCAGCATTTT. The chain links TRBV28 to TRBJ1-5; 7 positions match TRBD1. Looked up from germline, CDR1 is MDHEN and CDR2 is SYDVKM. V trimming: 6 bases; J trimming: 7 bases; junction bases outside the gene matches: 12. The CDR3 is 15 residues long.

The rearrangement uses TRBV18 and TRBJ2-7; D is perhaps TRBD2 (7 bases). V was shortened by 1 base and J by 5 bases, with 12 bases between the two germline ends. Germline V gene lookup returns CDR1 KGHSH and CDR2 LQKENI. The CDR3 has 14 residues. The CDR3 DNA reads as TGTGCCAGCTCACCACGGGGGGGCTCAGACGAGCAGTACTTC. This translates into CASSPRGGSDEQYF.

This clone was counted between two and nine times. V is TRBV6-5 and J is TRBJ2-3, with a possible D match to TRBD2 (7 bases). The V gene lost 4 bases and the J gene lost 0 bases, with 14 bases spanning the gap. Germline V gene sequence: CDR1 MNHEY, CDR2 SVGAGI. The CDR3 spans 16 residues. CDR3 protein: CASSSGGLSSTDTQYF. For the CDR3, the DNA is TGTGCCAGCAGTTCCGGGGGGCTGTCTAGCACAGATACGCAGTATTTT.

The chain has TRBV30 and TRBJ2-3; 12 bases line up with TRBD2. J gave up 2 bases and V 2 bases, and 5 bases lay outside the gene matches. The CDR3 extends over 16 amino acids. Germline lookup yields CDR1 GTSNPN and CDR2 SVGIG (reference sequence). The CDR3 DNA follows: TGTGCCTGGAGTACAGGACTAGCGGGGCCCACAGATACGCAGTATTTT. This gives the protein CAWSTGLAGPTDTQYF. The whole variable domain, filled in from reference TRBV30 and TRBJ2-3, reads SQTIHQWPATLVQPVGSPLSLECTVEGTSNPNLYWYRQAAGRGLQLLFYSVGIGQISSEVPQNLSASRPQDRQFILSSKKLLLSDSGFYLCAWSTGLAGPTDTQYFGPGTRLTVL.

This chain uses TRBV19 with TRBJ2-1; D is possibly TRBD2 (5 bases). V lost 5 bases and J lost 3, with 17 bases in between. The CDR3 covers 16 residues. Germline V gives CDR1 LNHDA, CDR2 SQIVND (reference sequence). This chain's CDR3 is CASSGLAPNLYNEQFF. The CDR3 bases are TGTGCCAGTAGTGGTCTAGCACCTAATCTCTACAATGAGCAGTTCTTC. Drawing the rest from reference TRBV19 and TRBJ2-1, the complete variable domain is DGGITQSPKYLFRKEGQNVTLSCEQNLNHDAMYWYRQDPGQGLRLIYYSQIVNDFQKGDIAEGYSVSREKKESFPLTVTSAQKNPTAFYLCASSGLAPNLYNEQFFGPGTRLTVL.

Worth noting for this clone: One end of the junction is discordant with germline, which a read error may explain. This chain links TRBV5-1 with TRBJ2-7, with 13 bases matching TRBD2. Germline CDR1 reads SGHRS; CDR2 reads YFSETQ. The CDR3 spans 16 residues. In DNA form, the CDR3 reads TGCGCCAGCAGCTTTGGACTAGCGGGAGACCGAAGCGAGCGGTACTTC. This gives the protein CASSFGLAGDRSERYF.

The chain joins TRBV21-1 to TRBJ2-7; the D call TRBD2 from the table was never checked on the DNA. TRBV21-1 corresponds to a pseudogene. This CDR3 is built from 16 residues. The CDR3 DNA reads TGTGCCAGCAGCAAACTTGTGAGAGGCCCCCGCAGAGAGCAGTACTTC. Translation gives CASSKLVRGPRREQYF.

The rearrangement joins TRBV10-3 to TRBJ1-3; D ambiguous. V was cut by 0 bases and J by 3 bases, with 12 bases left in between. This CDR3 has 16 residues. Germline CDR1 is ENHRY and CDR2 is SYGVKD. The CDR3 loop reads CAISESDFPLGNTIYF. CDR3 bases: TGTGCCATCAGTGAGTCGGACTTTCCTCTTGGAAACACCATATATTTT.

V gene TRBV5-1 combines with J gene TRBJ2-1; 13 bases line up with TRBD2. The V gene's germline CDR1 is SGHRS and CDR2 YFSETQ. J was trimmed by 5 bases and V by 6 bases; bases with no gene match: 5. There are 15 residues in the CDR3. The CDR3 spells CASTRLAGGDNEQFF. The CDR3 region has the DNA TGCGCCAGCACCCGACTAGCGGGGGGCGACAATGAGCAGTTCTTC. Full variable domain (outside the CDR3, taken from reference TRBV5-1 and TRBJ2-1): KAGVTQTPRYLIKTRGQQVTLSCSPISGHRSVSWYQQTPGQGLQFLFEYFSETQRNKGNFPGRFSGRQFSNSRSEMNVSTLELGDSALYLCASTRLAGGDNEQFFGPGTRLTVL.

The chain is built from TRBV4-2 and TRBJ1-5; TRBD1 matches at 10 bases. This CDR3 has 17 amino acids. J was trimmed by 0 bases and V by 1 base; bases with no gene match: 3. Germline V lookup: CDR1 LGHNA, CDR2 YNFKEQ. The CDR3 is CASSQGQGATSNQPQHF. The CDR3 coding sequence is TGTGCCAGCAGCCAAGGACAGGGGGCAACTAGCAATCAGCCCCAGCATTTT.

The gene calls are TRBV19 and TRBJ1-1, with a possible D match to TRBD1 (5 bases). This CDR3 comprises 14 residues. Germline values: CDR1 LNHDA, CDR2 SQIVND (reference sequence). The V end was cut by 2 bases, the J end by 5 bases, with 12 bases between. For the CDR3, the DNA is TGTGCCAGTAGTATACCGGGGGAGCGGACTGAAGCTTTCTTT. It codes for CASSIPGERTEAFF.

This clone was detected a few times. The chain recombines TRBV5-8 with TRBJ2-4, with no clear D. The V end lost 0 bases, the J end lost 0 bases, and 7 bases lay between the germline ends. The CDR3 extends over 15 amino acids. Per germline, CDR1 SGHTS and CDR2 YDEGEE. DNA of the CDR3: TGTGCCAGCAGCTTGGGGGCCCGAGCCAAAAACATTCAGTACTTC. This translates into CASSLGARAKNIQYF.

This clone was found a few times. This sequence joins TRBV11-3 and TRBJ2-1, with 11 positions matching TRBD2. CDR1 SGHNT and CDR2 YENEEA come from the germline V gene. CDR3 length: 15 residues. Losses at the gene ends were 6 bases for V and 2 bases for J; bases not matched to a gene: 3. This CDR3 is CASSSGRGAYNEQFF. CDR3 nucleotides: TGTGCCAGCAGTAGCGGGAGGGGGGCCTACAATGAGCAGTTCTTC.

The chain links TRBV6-6 to TRBJ1-2; 7 bases agree with TRBD1. The J segment lost 7 bases and the V segment lost 0 bases, leaving 8 bases of the junction unmatched. The CDR3 totals 15 residues. The germline V gene has CDR1 MNHNY and CDR2 SVGAGI (reference sequence). CDR3 region: CASSYSSDRESGYTF. The CDR3 DNA follows: TGTGCCAGCAGTTACTCGTCCGACAGGGAGTCTGGCTACACCTTC.

The chain combines TRBV30 with TRBJ2-7, with D possibly being TRBD2 (5 bases). Germline V gives CDR1 GTSNPN, CDR2 SVGIG (reference sequence). The V end lost 3 bases, the J end lost 3 bases, and 6 bases lay between the germline ends. The CDR3 is 11 residues long. The CDR3, as DNA: TGTGCCTGGAGCGGGAACTACGAGCAGTACTTC. Translated: CAWSGNYEQYF.

The chain uses TRBV5-1 and TRBJ2-2; 7 nucleotides align to TRBD1. CDR1 is SGHRS, CDR2 YFSETQ, per germline. The J segment lost 3 bases and the V segment lost 0 bases, leaving 2 bases of the junction unmatched. CDR3 length: 15 residues. CDR3 region: CASSLGDRDTGELFF. As DNA, the CDR3 is TGCGCCAGCAGCTTGGGAGACAGGGACACCGGGGAGCTGTTTTTT.

V is TRBV2 and J is TRBJ1-5, with D perhaps TRBD1 (5 bases). This CDR3 comprises 14 residues. CDR1 and CDR2 (germline): SNHLY, FYNNEI. With 7 bases removed from V and 6 bases from J, the gap between germline ends came to 16 bases. The CDR3 region has the DNA TGTGCCAGCAAAGGGCAGGGAATGGGTCAGCCCCAGCATTTT. Residues: CASKGQGMGQPQHF.

This chain connects TRBV25-1 to TRBJ2-3; 10 bases fit TRBD1. CDR1 and CDR2 from the germline V gene are MGHDK and SYGVNS. Trimming took 5 bases from V and 8 from J; bases not matched to a gene: 13. This CDR3 is built from 16 residues. Here the CDR3 reads CASSYPPGQGMTTQYF. The CDR3 coding sequence is TGTGCCAGCAGTTACCCCCCGGGACAGGGGATGACTACGCAGTATTTT.

V and J are TRBV27 and TRBJ2-7; 8 bases agree with TRBD2. Germline assignment: CDR1 MNHEY and CDR2 SMNVEV (reference sequence). J gave up 2 bases and V 10 bases, and 4 bases lay outside the gene matches. This CDR3 has 12 amino acids. This chain's CDR3 is CAIGGAPYEQYF. In nucleotides, the CDR3 is TGTGCCATCGGGGGGGCCCCCTACGAGCAGTACTTC.

Written as DNA, the CDR3 is TGTGCCAGCAGCTTGACTAGCGGCAACACCGGGGAGCTGTTTTTT. This codes for CASSLTSGNTGELFF. The chain has TRBV7-6 and TRBJ2-2; 9 bases are shared with TRBD2. V shed 3 bases and J 2 bases; nucleotides not matched to a gene: 1. Germline loops: CDR1 SGHVS, CDR2 FNYEAQ. This CDR3 comprises 15 residues.

The chain joins TRBV5-1 to TRBJ2-3; 10 nucleotides match TRBD1. Germline V gene sequence: CDR1 SGHRS, CDR2 YFSETQ. This CDR3 comprises 16 residues. With V trimmed by 3 bases and J by 5 bases, 9 bases remained unmatched. The CDR3 is CASSSSGTGVRDTQYF. In nucleotides, the CDR3 is TGCGCCAGCAGCTCATCCGGGACAGGGGTAAGAGATACGCAGTATTTT.